This T cell receptor beta chain was observed in a study of blood T cell repertoires in COVID-19. Whole-study context: Whether acute or convalescent, the COVID-19 samples came from the United States, Italy and Spain. T cells, B-cell-depleted T cells, or PBMCs provided the cDNA or gDNA that served as material.

The ends lost 2 bases at V and 4 bases at J; junction bases unmatched: 5. CDR1 is SGHVS and CDR2 is FQNEAQ in the germline V gene. The CDR3 is 15 residues long. This clone was observed a few times. In the source study's methods: Cell counts per sample came from amplifying reference gene primers. The assay was immunoSEQ multiplex PCR, and TCRdb's table has in-frame clones only and misses some. V, J and clone size derive from that table, while D and trimming were established from the DNA sequence. The data hold roughly 50,000 clones, with around 86% observed a single time. This sequence was found in a human donor in a cohort sampled during active COVID-19. Sequenced: peripheral blood. V is TRBV7-8 and J is TRBJ1-3; 7 nucleotides align to TRBD1. CDR3 residues: CASSLRQGFGNTIYF. The CDR3, as DNA: TGTGCCAGCAGCTTACGACAGGGTTTCGGAAACACCATATATTTT. Based on the CDR3 plus reference TRBV7-8 and TRBJ1-3, the full variable domain is GAGVSQSPRYKVAKRGQDVALRCDPISGHVSLFWYQQALGQGPEFLTYFQNEAQLDKSGLPSDRFFAERPEGSVSTLKIQRTQQEDSAVYLCASSLRQGFGNTIYFGEGSWLTVV.